This T cell receptor beta chain was sequenced for a study of blood T cell repertoires in COVID-19. Study details: Donors in the United States, Italy and Spain gave samples during acute or convalescent COVID-19.

Generated by immunoSEQ multiplex PCR, the TCRdb table keeps only in-frame clones and is missing some. Of 150,000 or so clones in the sample, roughly 90% were seen once. Germline V lookup: CDR1 GTSNPN, CDR2 SVGIG (reference sequence). The CDR3 runs to 12 residues. Deletions cut 4 bases from V and 3 bases from J, with 9 bases between. This chain joins TRBV30 and TRBJ1-1; D may be TRBD1 (5 bases). The TCR comes from a man in his sixties with active or convalescent COVID-19. Sequencing was performed on peripheral blood. CDR3 sequence: CAWKGQYTEAFF. CDR3 nucleotide sequence: TGTGCCTGGAAGGGGCAGTACACTGAAGCTTTCTTT.